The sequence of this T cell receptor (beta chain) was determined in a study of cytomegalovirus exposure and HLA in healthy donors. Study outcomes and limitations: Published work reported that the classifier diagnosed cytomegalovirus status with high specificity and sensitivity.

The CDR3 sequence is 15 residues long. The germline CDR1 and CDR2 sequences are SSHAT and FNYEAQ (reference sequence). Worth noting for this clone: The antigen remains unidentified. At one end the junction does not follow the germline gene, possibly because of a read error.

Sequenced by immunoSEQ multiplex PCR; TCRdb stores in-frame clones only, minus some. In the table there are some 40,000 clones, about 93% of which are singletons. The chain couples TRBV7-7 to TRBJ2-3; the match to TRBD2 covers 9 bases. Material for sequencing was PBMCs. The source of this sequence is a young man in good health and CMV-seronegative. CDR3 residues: CASSLTSGPADTQYF. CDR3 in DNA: TGTGCTAGCAGCCTGACTAGCGGCCCGGCGGATACGCAGTATTTT.